A selection of T cell receptor beta chains follows, all from one sample in a study of cytomegalovirus exposure and HLA in healthy donors. Profiled with immunoSEQ multiplex PCR; TCRdb holds only in-frame clones, not every one. This sample carries about 190,000 clones, about four fifths of them seen once, and the ten largest clones take 9.5% to 13%. Sequenced sample: PBMCs. These receptors all stem from a woman between 50 and 59 years old in good health and CMV-seropositive. Both conserved end residues are part of each CDR3. A D gene is named only where the DNA matches it firmly. Clone size is not always given. Where it is, it says once, few, many or a class for expanded clones.

clone size: -
V gene: TRBV27
D gene: TRBD2
J gene: TRBJ2-3
CDR3 length: 15
CDR3 DNA: TGTGCCAGCAGTTTCAGAAGCGGGGGGCCCCATACGCAGTATTTT
CDR3 protein: CASSFRSGGPHTQYF

clone size: -
V gene: TRBV10-3
D gene: TRBD1
J gene: TRBJ1-2
CDR3 length: 17
CDR3 DNA: TGTGCCATCAGTGAGGTCCCGGGACAGGGGGGGTACTATGGCTACACCTTC
CDR3 protein: CAISEVPGQGGYYGYTF

clone size: -
V gene: TRBV9
D gene: -
J gene: TRBJ1-2
CDR3 length: 13
CDR3 DNA: TGTGCCAGCAGCTCTCCGGGGGGCAATGGCTACACCTTC
CDR3 protein: CASSSPGGNGYTF

clone size: -
V gene: TRBV6-6
D gene: TRBD1
J gene: TRBJ1-6
CDR3 length: 14
CDR3 DNA: TGTGCCAGCAGGGGGACAGGGCGTAATTCACCCCTCCACTTT
CDR3 protein: CASRGTGRNSPLHF

clone size: few
V gene: TRBV19
D gene: -
J gene: TRBJ1-1
CDR3 length: 11
CDR3 DNA: TGTGCCAGTAGTCTGGGAGCTGAAGCTTTCTTT
CDR3 protein: CASSLGAEAFF

clone size: -
V gene: TRBV5-1
D gene: TRBD1
J gene: TRBJ1-1
CDR3 length: 13
CDR3 DNA: TGCGCCAGCAGCCTGGGACAGCCATTTGAAGCTTTCTTT
CDR3 protein: CASSLGQPFEAFF

clone size: -
V gene: TRBV7-9
D gene: -
J gene: TRBJ1-1
CDR3 length: 15
CDR3 DNA: TGTGCCAGCAGCTTATCGAGGGGCACGGGGGCTGAAGCTTTCTTT
CDR3 protein: CASSLSRGTGAEAFF

clone size: -
V gene: TRBV10-3
D gene: TRBD1
J gene: TRBJ2-5
CDR3 length: 13
CDR3 DNA: TGTGCCATTCAGGGGGTGATGGAAGAGACCCAGTACTTC
CDR3 protein: CAIQGVMEETQYF

clone size: -
V gene: TRBV7-3
D gene: -
J gene: TRBJ2-7
CDR3 length: 15
CDR3 DNA: TGTGCCAGCAGCCGAGGGGGGGGACCTTACTACGAGCAGTACTTC
CDR3 protein: CASSRGGGPYYEQYF

clone size: -
V gene: TRBV7-2
D gene: TRBD1
J gene: TRBJ1-1
CDR3 length: 15
CDR3 DNA: TGTGCCAGCAGCTTGACAGGGGCTGGAGTCACTGAAGCTTTCTTT
CDR3 protein: CASSLTGAGVTEAFF

clone size: few
V gene: TRBV5-6
D gene: -
J gene: TRBJ1-2
CDR3 length: 15
CDR3 DNA: TGTGCCAGCAGCTTGGCACAGGGTATTACCTCTGGCTACACCTTC
CDR3 protein: CASSLAQGITSGYTF

clone size: -
V gene: TRBV5-8
D gene: TRBD1
J gene: TRBJ2-7
CDR3 length: 10
CDR3 DNA: TGTGCCAGCAGGGACAGGGGATCCGTCTTC
CDR3 protein: CASRDRGSVF

clone size: once
V gene: TRBV21-1
D gene: -
J gene: TRBJ2-4
CDR3 length: 14
CDR3 DNA: TGTGCCAGGCTCCTCCAACTAGCCAAAAACATTCAGTACTTC
CDR3 protein: CARLLQLAKNIQYF

clone size: -
V gene: TRBV29-1
D gene: -
J gene: TRBJ1-1
CDR3 length: 13
CDR3 DNA: TGCAGCGTTGACGCGACAGGGAACACTGAAGCTTTCTTT
CDR3 protein: CSVDATGNTEAFF

clone size: -
V gene: TRBV6-5
D gene: -
J gene: TRBJ1-1
CDR3 length: 14
CDR3 DNA: TGTGCCAGCAGTTACTCCTACTCGTTGACTGAAGCTTTCTTT
CDR3 protein: CASSYSYSLTEAFF

clone size: -
V gene: TRBV5-8
D gene: TRBD1
J gene: TRBJ2-5
CDR3 length: 16
CDR3 DNA: TGTGCCAGCAGCTTGGGCGACAGGGGTTTAGGAGAGACCCAGTACTTC
CDR3 protein: CASSLGDRGLGETQYF

clone size: few
V gene: TRBV5-4
D gene: -
J gene: TRBJ2-7
CDR3 length: 11
CDR3 DNA: TGTGCCCCAGAGAAGGGGTGGGAGCAGTACTTC
CDR3 protein: CAPEKGWEQYF

clone size: -
V gene: TRBV14
D gene: -
J gene: TRBJ1-2
CDR3 length: 14
CDR3 DNA: TGTGCCAGCGGCCAACAGGCAGGGAACTATGGCTACACCTTC
CDR3 protein: CASGQQAGNYGYTF

clone size: -
V gene: TRBV30
D gene: -
J gene: TRBJ1-1
CDR3 length: 11
CDR3 DNA: TGTGCCTGGTTCGGGAACACTGAAGCTTTCTTT
CDR3 protein: CAWFGNTEAFF

clone size: -
V gene: TRBV9
D gene: TRBD1
J gene: TRBJ1-3
CDR3 length: 14
CDR3 DNA: TGTGCCAGCAGCGCGGGACAGGCGCTTGCTACCATATATTTT
CDR3 protein: CASSAGQALATIYF

clone size: -
V gene: TRBV29-1
D gene: TRBD1
J gene: TRBJ2-1
CDR3 length: 11
CDR3 DNA: TGCAGCGTTAGGACAGGGAATGAGCAGTTCTTC
CDR3 protein: CSVRTGNEQFF

clone size: few
V gene: TRBV5-1
D gene: -
J gene: TRBJ1-6
CDR3 length: 13
CDR3 DNA: TGCGCCAGCAGCTTGGCCGAGGATTCACCCCTCCACTTT
CDR3 protein: CASSLAEDSPLHF

clone size: -
V gene: TRBV30
D gene: -
J gene: TRBJ2-5
CDR3 length: 13
CDR3 DNA: TGTGCCTGGAGTAAAGGACAGCAAGAGACCCAGTACTTC
CDR3 protein: CAWSKGQQETQYF

clone size: -
V gene: TRBV6-5
D gene: -
J gene: TRBJ2-2
CDR3 length: 16
CDR3 DNA: TGTGCCAGCAGTTACTCGATAATGCGGCAGACCGGGGAGCTGTTTTTT
CDR3 protein: CASSYSIMRQTGELFF

clone size: -
V gene: TRBV19
D gene: -
J gene: TRBJ2-7
CDR3 length: 12
CDR3 DNA: TGTGCCAGTAGTATGAGGCAGACCGAGCAGTACTTC
CDR3 protein: CASSMRQTEQYF

clone size: -
V gene: TRBV4-3
D gene: -
J gene: TRBJ1-4
CDR3 length: 14
CDR3 DNA: TGCGCCAGCAGCCCCTCGTCCACAGGGGAAAAACTGTTTTTT
CDR3 protein: CASSPSSTGEKLFF

clone size: -
V gene: TRBV4-2
D gene: TRBD1
J gene: TRBJ1-1
CDR3 length: 15
CDR3 DNA: TGTGCCAGCAGCCAGCGGACAGGGTCGAGCACTGAAGCTTTCTTT
CDR3 protein: CASSQRTGSSTEAFF

clone size: -
V gene: TRBV7-2
D gene: -
J gene: TRBJ2-2
CDR3 length: 14
CDR3 DNA: TGTGCCAGCAGCACTAGTGTCGTGAGGGGGGAGCTGTTTTTT
CDR3 protein: CASSTSVVRGELFF

clone size: once
V gene: TRBV7-2
D gene: TRBD2
J gene: TRBJ2-2
CDR3 length: 16
CDR3 DNA: TGTGCCAGCAGGACAATAGGGCGGGGAGGGACCGGGGAGCTGTTTTTT
CDR3 protein: CASRTIGRGGTGELFF

clone size: -
V gene: TRBV20-1
D gene: -
J gene: TRBJ1-2
CDR3 length: 11
CDR3 DNA: TGCAGTGCTAGAGGCACTCATGGCTACACCTTC
CDR3 protein: CSARGTHGYTF

clone size: -
V gene: TRBV5-1
D gene: -
J gene: TRBJ2-1
CDR3 length: 15
CDR3 DNA: TGCGCCAGTAGCTTGGTATTGTCCCCCCGCAGGGAGCAGTTCTTC
CDR3 protein: CASSLVLSPRREQFF

clone size: -
V gene: TRBV15
D gene: TRBD1
J gene: TRBJ1-5
CDR3 length: 13
CDR3 DNA: TGTGCCACCAGCAAAGGGACAGCCTGGGGGTTGCATTTT
CDR3 protein: CATSKGTAWGLHF

clone size: -
V gene: TRBV6-1
D gene: TRBD1
J gene: TRBJ1-1
CDR3 length: 15
CDR3 DNA: TGTGCCAGCAGTGAACGTGGAGGGGGCGTCCCTGAAGCTTTCTTT
CDR3 protein: CASSERGGGVPEAFF

clone size: -
V gene: TRBV7-2
D gene: TRBD1
J gene: TRBJ1-6
CDR3 length: 15
CDR3 DNA: TGTGCCAGCAGCTTAGCGGTAAGGGGGCGGTCACCCCTCCACTTT
CDR3 protein: CASSLAVRGRSPLHF

clone size: -
V gene: TRBV13
D gene: -
J gene: TRBJ2-1
CDR3 length: 14
CDR3 DNA: TGTGCCAGCAGCACCCTCACAGGGTGGCGTGAGCAGTTCTTC
CDR3 protein: CASSTLTGWREQFF

clone size: -
V gene: TRBV14
D gene: -
J gene: TRBJ1-6
CDR3 length: 14
CDR3 DNA: TGTGCCAGCAGCCCGACAGGCGCCATGGCACCCCTCCACTTT
CDR3 protein: CASSPTGAMAPLHF

clone size: -
V gene: TRBV18
D gene: TRBD1
J gene: TRBJ2-2
CDR3 length: 17
CDR3 DNA: TGTGCCAGCTCACCACTAAAGGGACAGGGCGGCACCGGGGAGCTGTTTTTT
CDR3 protein: CASSPLKGQGGTGELFF

clone size: few
V gene: TRBV28
D gene: -
J gene: TRBJ2-1
CDR3 length: 13
CDR3 DNA: TGTGCCAGCAGTCCCCCGTACCAATCTGGCCAGTTCTTC
CDR3 protein: CASSPPYQSGQFF

clone size: -
V gene: TRBV5-1
D gene: TRBD1
J gene: TRBJ2-5
CDR3 length: 20
CDR3 DNA: TGCGCCAGCAGCTCACCAACAGGGGGAGGTAAAGTGCGGGGTCAAGAGACCCAGTACTTC
CDR3 protein: CASSSPTGGGKVRGQETQYF

clone size: -
V gene: TRBV19
D gene: TRBD1
J gene: TRBJ2-5
CDR3 length: 14
CDR3 DNA: TGTGCCAGTAGCCCACAGGGGAAACAAGAGACCCAGTACTTC
CDR3 protein: CASSPQGKQETQYF

clone size: -
V gene: TRBV27
D gene: TRBD1
J gene: TRBJ2-5
CDR3 length: 13
CDR3 DNA: TGTGCCAGCAGTTTCACAGGGGGAGAGACCCAGTACTTC
CDR3 protein: CASSFTGGETQYF

clone size: -
V gene: TRBV11-3
D gene: TRBD2
J gene: TRBJ2-3
CDR3 length: 17
CDR3 DNA: TGTGCCAGCAGCAGACGAGAGCGGGGGGGCCGCGGAGATACGCAGTATTTT
CDR3 protein: CASSRRERGGRGDTQYF

clone size: once
V gene: TRBV7-9
D gene: -
J gene: TRBJ1-6
CDR3 length: 14
CDR3 DNA: TGTGCCAGCAGCTTAGGGGTGGAGAATTCACCCCTCCACTTT
CDR3 protein: CASSLGVENSPLHF

clone size: -
V gene: TRBV6-6
D gene: TRBD1
J gene: TRBJ1-4
CDR3 length: 15
CDR3 DNA: TGTGCCAGCAGTTACCGACAGGGTTCAGGTGAAAAACTGTTTTTT
CDR3 protein: CASSYRQGSGEKLFF

clone size: once
V gene: TRBV5-6
D gene: -
J gene: TRBJ2-7
CDR3 length: 13
CDR3 DNA: TGTGCCAGCAGCTTGACAGGGTCGGCCGAGCAGTACTTC
CDR3 protein: CASSLTGSAEQYF

clone size: -
V gene: TRBV18
D gene: TRBD1
J gene: TRBJ1-4
CDR3 length: 16
CDR3 DNA: TGTGCCAGCTCACCACCGGACAGGGCAACTAATGAAAAACTGTTTTTT
CDR3 protein: CASSPPDRATNEKLFF

clone size: -
V gene: TRBV5-1
D gene: TRBD1
J gene: TRBJ1-2
CDR3 length: 13
CDR3 DNA: TGCGCCAGCAGCTTGACAGGGGGCGCGGGCTACACCTTC
CDR3 protein: CASSLTGGAGYTF

clone size: -
V gene: TRBV7-7
D gene: TRBD1
J gene: TRBJ2-1
CDR3 length: 14
CDR3 DNA: TGTGCCAGCAGCGTACAGGGGGATTTCGGTGAGCAGTTCTTC
CDR3 protein: CASSVQGDFGEQFF

clone size: -
V gene: TRBV2
D gene: -
J gene: TRBJ2-2
CDR3 length: 12
CDR3 DNA: TGTGCCAGCACCTATCACACCGGGGAGCTGTTTTTT
CDR3 protein: CASTYHTGELFF